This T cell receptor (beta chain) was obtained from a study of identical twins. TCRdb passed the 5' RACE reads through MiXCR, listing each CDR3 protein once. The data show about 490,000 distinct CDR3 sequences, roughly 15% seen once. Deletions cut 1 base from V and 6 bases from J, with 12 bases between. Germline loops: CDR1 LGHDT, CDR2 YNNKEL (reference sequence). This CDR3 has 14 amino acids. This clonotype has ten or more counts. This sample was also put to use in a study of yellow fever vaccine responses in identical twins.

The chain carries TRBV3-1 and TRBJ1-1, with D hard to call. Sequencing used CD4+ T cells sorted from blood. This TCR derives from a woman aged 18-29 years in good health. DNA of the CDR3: TGTGCCAGCAGCCAAGTGCAAGGGCGTGCTGAAGCTTTCTTT. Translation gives CASSQVQGRAEAFF.